The 30 T cell receptor beta chains below all came from one sample that was sequenced in a study of blood T cell repertoires in COVID-19. Produced via immunoSEQ multiplex PCR; TCRdb's table is partial and in-frame only. The sample has under 200,000 clones, approximately 84% seen once; the top ten hold more than 7.5%. Material for sequencing was peripheral blood. The source of these receptors is a woman aged 60-75 years with COVID-19, enrolled during active disease.

The CDR3 nucleotides read TGTGCCAGCAGTCGCAGACTAGCGGGAGGAAATAGTCGAGATACGCAGTATTTT. Translation: CASSRRLAGGNSRDTQYF. V and J are TRBV6-6 and TRBJ2-3; 13 positions agree with TRBD2. J gave up 5 bases and V 5 bases, and 13 bases lay outside the gene matches. The germline V gene encodes CDR1 MNHNY and CDR2 SVGAGI (reference sequence). CDR3 length: 18 amino acids.

V usage is TRBV25-1 and J usage is TRBJ2-1; D is unclear. The CDR3 contains 15 residues. CDR1 is MGHDK, CDR2 SYGVNS, per germline. The ends were cut back, 2 bases at V and 6 bases at J, with 14 bases in the middle. The CDR3 region is CASSEKDPYSNEQFF. In DNA form, the CDR3 reads TGTGCCAGCAGTGAAAAAGATCCTTACTCCAATGAGCAGTTCTTC.

This clone was seen more than once but under ten times. The chain links TRBV5-1 to TRBJ1-1; a possible D gene is TRBD1 (6 bases). The CDR3 loop spans 14 amino acids. V shed 1 base and J shed 5 bases, with 12 bases lying between them. The germline CDR1 and CDR2 sequences are SGHRS and YFSETQ. In nucleotides, the CDR3 is TGCGCCAGCAGCTTGAAGGGGGGAGGGACTGAAGCTTTCTTT. Protein product: CASSLKGGGTEAFF.

In its sample, this clone was seen once. The chain recombines TRBV15 with TRBJ2-2, with no clear D. Trimming left V 3 bases short and J 6 bases short, with 20 bases between. Per germline, CDR1 LNHNV and CDR2 YYDKDF (reference sequence). This CDR3 is built from 17 residues. CDR3 loop: CATSRDPPALRSGELFF. For the CDR3, the DNA is TGTGCCACCAGCAGGGATCCTCCTGCGCTCAGGTCCGGGGAGCTGTTTTTT. Together with reference TRBV15 and TRBJ2-2, the CDR3 gives the full variable domain: DAMVIQNPRYQVTQFGKPVTLSCSQTLNHNVMYWYQQKSSQAPKLLFHYYDKDFNNEADTPDNFQSRRPNTSFCFLDIRSPGLGDTAMYLCATSRDPPALRSGELFFGEGSRLTVL.

The chain combines TRBV12-3 or TRBV12-4 with TRBJ1-5; D unclear. Deletions cut 3 bases from V and 6 bases from J, with 9 bases between. The CDR3 runs 13 residues. CDR3 nucleotides: TGTGCCAGCAGTTTGTCCCCCCGTCAGCCCCAGCATTTT. Residues: CASSLSPRQPQHF.

The chain couples TRBV5-1 to TRBJ2-3; 7 nucleotides agree with TRBD1. Per germline, CDR1 SGHRS and CDR2 YFSETQ. The J segment lost 3 bases and the V segment lost 2 bases, leaving 3 bases of the junction unmatched. This CDR3 is built from 14 residues. The CDR3 spells CASSLEGQTDTQYF. The CDR3 region has the DNA TGCGCCAGCAGCTTAGAGGGACAGACAGATACGCAGTATTTT. The whole variable domain, filled in from reference TRBV5-1 and TRBJ2-3, reads KAGVTQTPRYLIKTRGQQVTLSCSPISGHRSVSWYQQTPGQGLQFLFEYFSETQRNKGNFPGRFSGRQFSNSRSEMNVSTLELGDSALYLCASSLEGQTDTQYFGPGTRLTVL.

This clone has just a few counts. The J gene is TRBJ2-1, the V gene TRBV7-2, with 7 positions matching TRBD1. The CDR3 is 14 amino acids. V shed 7 bases, J shed 4 bases, and the junction held 7 bases outside the gene matches. CDR1 and CDR2 (germline): SGHTA, FQGNSA. The chain's CDR3 is CASKPGQQYNEQFF. Written as DNA, the CDR3 is TGTGCCAGCAAACCGGGACAGCAATACAATGAGCAGTTCTTC. Combining the CDR3 with reference TRBV7-2 and TRBJ2-1 gives the whole variable domain GAGVSQSPSNKVTEKGKDVELRCDPISGHTALYWYRQSLGQGLEFLIYFQGNSAPDKSGLPSDRFSAERTGGSVSTLTIQRTQQEDSAVYLCASKPGQQYNEQFFGPGTRLTVL.

The chain couples TRBV19 to TRBJ1-5; 9 bases map to TRBD1. Per germline, CDR1 LNHDA and CDR2 SQIVND (reference sequence). Trimming cost V 2 bases and J 6 bases; bases outside gene matches: 5. CDR3 length: 15 amino acids. This chain's CDR3 is CASSIRDREGQPQHF. The DNA for the CDR3 is TGTGCCAGTAGTATAAGGGACAGGGAAGGTCAGCCCCAGCATTTT.

The chain employs TRBV27 and TRBJ1-2; 7 bases agree with TRBD1. The CDR3 totals 14 residues. J was trimmed by 6 bases and V by 5 bases; bases with no gene match: 9. In germline, CDR1 is MNHEY, CDR2 SMNVEV (reference sequence). The CDR3 DNA sequence: TGTGCCAGCAGTAAATACGGGACAGAGGATGGCTACACCTTC. Protein product: CASSKYGTEDGYTF.

This chain connects TRBV5-4 to TRBJ2-2; D ambiguous. This CDR3 spans 13 amino acids. In germline, CDR1 is SGHNT, CDR2 YYREEE (reference sequence). The V and J ends lost 2 bases and 4 bases respectively, with 6 bases between them. The CDR3 DNA is TGTGCCAGCAGCTTTTCGGTCACCGGGGAGCTGTTTTTT. It encodes CASSFSVTGELFF.

J is TRBJ1-1 and V is TRBV5-5; 9 positions match TRBD1. Germline V gene lookup returns CDR1 SGHKS and CDR2 YYEKEE (reference sequence). The V and J ends lost 3 bases and 5 bases, in that order; junction bases with no gene match: 11. CDR3 length: 16 residues. As DNA, the CDR3 is TGTGCCAGCAGCTCGGACAGGGGATGGGGTAGGACTGAAGCTTTCTTT. This encodes CASSSDRGWGRTEAFF.

This chain links TRBV5-5 with TRBJ1-1, with D maybe TRBD1 (5 bases). This CDR3 region has 12 residues. Germline V gene lookup returns CDR1 SGHKS and CDR2 YYEKEE (reference sequence). Deletions cut 7 bases from V and 1 base from J, with 8 bases between. The CDR3 protein is CASRQSNTEAFF. CDR3 nucleotides: TGTGCCAGCCGACAGTCGAACACTGAAGCTTTCTTT.

In its sample, this clone was seen a few times. This rearrangement joins TRBV11-2 to TRBJ1-1; 7 positions agree with TRBD1. With 3 bases clipped from V and 3 bases from J, the junction kept 4 bases outside the gene matches. The germline V gene encodes CDR1 SGHAT and CDR2 FQNNGV. The CDR3 is made up of 14 amino acids. CDR3 in amino acids: CASSFDRVDTEAFF. CDR3 bases: TGTGCCAGCAGCTTTGACAGGGTGGACACTGAAGCTTTCTTT.

This rearrangement joins TRBV11-2 to TRBJ1-3; 9 positions match TRBD1. CDR3 size: 14 residues. In germline, CDR1 is SGHAT, CDR2 FQNNGV. V lost 5 bases, J lost 4 bases, and 3 bases stayed unmatched. The chain's CDR3 is CASSPGTGGNTIYF. The CDR3, as DNA: TGTGCCAGCAGCCCCGGGACAGGGGGAAACACCATATATTTT.

This clone was recorded once. The gene calls are TRBV19 and TRBJ2-1, with D perhaps TRBD2 (5 bases). The germline V gene has CDR1 LNHDA and CDR2 SQIVND (reference sequence). V lost 1 base and J 5 bases, leaving 12 bases between the germline ends. The CDR3 length is 15 residues. The CDR3 sequence: CASSIGSGLNNEQFF. The CDR3 nucleotides are TGTGCCAGTAGTATAGGGAGCGGATTAAACAATGAGCAGTTCTTC.

The rearrangement links TRBV29-1 to TRBJ2-1; D is possibly TRBD1 (5 bases). Trimming stripped 6 bases from V and 1 base from J, with 10 bases between. The CDR3 is 13 amino acids. Looked up from germline, CDR1 is SQVTM and CDR2 is ANQGSEA. The CDR3 DNA reads as TGCAGCGTCCAAAGACAGTCCTACAATGAGCAGTTCTTC. Residues: CSVQRQSYNEQFF.

This clone appeared once. This rearrangement joins TRBV19 to TRBJ1-3; no reliable D call. Germline CDR1 reads LNHDA; CDR2 reads SQIVND (reference sequence). This CDR3 contains 16 residues. Trimming cost V 4 bases and J 0 bases, with 13 bases left between them. The CDR3 region is CASSSTALYSGNTIYF. The CDR3 bases are TGTGCCAGTAGTAGTACAGCTCTCTACTCTGGAAACACCATATATTTT.

The chain combines TRBV7-2 with TRBJ1-2, with 7 bases lining up with TRBD1. Germline CDR1 is SGHTA and CDR2 is FQGNSA. V gave up 5 bases and J gave up 12 bases; unmatched junction bases: 15. The CDR3 has 14 amino acids. CDR3 nucleotides: TGTGCCAGCAGCCTCTTAGGGAGGCAGGGGGTTGACACCTTC. This translates into CASSLLGRQGVDTF.

The J gene is TRBJ2-4, the V gene TRBV29-1, with a weak D call TRBD2 (5 bases). The V gene's germline CDR1 is SQVTM and CDR2 ANQGSEA. This CDR3 region has 15 residues. V lost 2 bases and J 0 bases, leaving 11 bases between the germline ends. This CDR3 reads CSVELTGSAKNIQYF. DNA for the CDR3: TGCAGCGTTGAACTCACGGGATCAGCCAAAAACATTCAGTACTTC. Complete variable domain (other parts from reference TRBV29-1 and TRBJ2-4): SAVISQKPSRDICQRGTSLTIQCQVDSQVTMMFWYRQQPGQSLTLIATANQGSEATYESGFVIDKFPISRPNLTFSTLTVSNMSPEDSSIYLCSVELTGSAKNIQYFGAGTRLSVL.

The CDR3 spells CASSSREGLLYGYTF. The CDR3 DNA reads TGTGCCAGCAGTTCCCGGGAAGGGCTCCTCTATGGCTACACCTTC. The chain links TRBV6-6 to TRBJ1-2; no clear D. The CDR3 sequence is 15 residues long. Germline-derived CDR1 and CDR2 are MNHNY and SVGAGI (reference sequence). Trimming took off 4 bases at V and 4 bases at J, with 16 bases between the two ends.

This CDR3 is CASSPLSGSNQPQHF. DNA of the CDR3: TGTGCCAGCTCACCGCTATCGGGTAGCAATCAGCCCCAGCATTTT. The chain has TRBV18 and TRBJ1-5; D gene ambiguous. The CDR3 contains 15 residues. Trimming took 3 bases from V and 0 from J, leaving 9 bases between them. Germline lookup yields CDR1 KGHSH and CDR2 LQKENI. The full variable domain, rest sourced from reference TRBV18 and TRBJ1-5, is NAGVMQNPRHLVRRRGQEARLRCSPMKGHSHVYWYRQLPEEGLKFMVYLQKENIIDESGMPKERFSAEFPKEGPSILRIQQVVRGDSAAYFCASSPLSGSNQPQHFGDGTRLSIL.

The chain carries TRBV5-1 and TRBJ2-7; TRBD1 agrees at 9 bases. Germline CDR1 is SGHRS and CDR2 is YFSETQ. J was trimmed by 3 bases and V by 4 bases; bases with no gene match: 2. This CDR3 has 13 amino acids. CDR3 amino acids: CASSADRGYEQYV. CDR3 in DNA: TGCGCCAGCAGCGCGGACAGGGGCTACGAGCAGTACGTC.

Only one count was recorded for this clone. The chain has TRBV18 and TRBJ1-6; D not resolved. From germline, CDR1 is KGHSH and CDR2 LQKENI. The CDR3 is 14 amino acids. Trimming cost V 3 bases and J 5 bases, with 8 bases left between them. The CDR3, as DNA: TGTGCCAGCTCACCGAGCCAAGATAATTCACCCCTCCACTTT. This gives the protein CASSPSQDNSPLHF. Variable domain in full (rest from reference TRBV18 and TRBJ1-6): NAGVMQNPRHLVRRRGQEARLRCSPMKGHSHVYWYRQLPEEGLKFMVYLQKENIIDESGMPKERFSAEFPKEGPSILRIQQVVRGDSAAYFCASSPSQDNSPLHFGNGTRLTVT.

The J gene is TRBJ1-1, the V gene TRBV5-4; tentative D call: TRBD1 (6 bases). The CDR3 is 18 residues long. V lost 4 bases to trimming and J lost 5 bases, with 27 bases between them. The V gene's germline CDR1 is SGHNT and CDR2 YYREEE (reference sequence). For the CDR3, the DNA is TGTGCCAGCAGCCCCGCCACCACAGGGATATTGAGTAGAACTGAAGCTTTCTTT. Translated: CASSPATTGILSRTEAFF.

Relative to its sample, this clone is medium-sized (0.01 to 0.1%). The chain has TRBV19 and TRBJ2-7; 12 bases match TRBD2. This CDR3 contains 15 residues. Trimming took 8 bases from V and 5 from J; bases not matched to a gene: 10. Germline CDR1 is LNHDA and CDR2 is SQIVND (reference sequence). Here the CDR3 reads CASRSAGTSGHEQYF. The DNA of the CDR3 is TGTGCCAGTCGTTCAGCCGGGACTAGCGGGCACGAGCAGTACTTC.

The chain has TRBV3-1 (or the pseudogene TRBV3-2) and TRBJ1-1; possibly TRBD1 for D (5 bases). This CDR3 comprises 14 residues. The ends were cut back, 1 base at V and 1 base at J, with 7 bases in the middle. The germline gives CDR1 LGHDT, CDR2 YNNKEL (reference sequence). Here the CDR3 reads CASSQGRGNTEAFF. The CDR3 DNA is TGTGCCAGCAGCCAAGGGAGGGGGAACACTGAAGCTTTCTTT.

This chain uses TRBV30 with TRBJ1-4; D may be TRBD1 (5 bases). V lost 0 bases to trimming and J lost 8 bases, with 16 bases between them. CDR1 and CDR2 (germline): GTSNPN, SVGIG (reference sequence). This CDR3 is built from 15 residues. CDR3 region: CAWSVRSGAGEKLFF. CDR3 bases: TGTGCCTGGAGTGTACGCTCCGGGGCGGGGGAAAAACTGTTTTTT.

DNA for the CDR3: TGCGCCAGCAGCTCTGTAGCGGGGAGCTCCTACAATGAGCAGTTCTTC. Translated, it gives CASSSVAGSSYNEQFF. This chain connects TRBV5-1 to TRBJ2-1; 8 bases agree with TRBD2. In germline, CDR1 is SGHRS, CDR2 YFSETQ. Germline trimming cut 3 bases from V and 0 bases from J; bases unmatched to any gene: 5. The CDR3 sequence is 16 residues long.

The chain has TRBV29-1 and TRBJ1-4; 10 nucleotides match TRBD1. Trimming cost V 6 bases and J 5 bases; bases outside gene matches: 3. The CDR3 extends over 13 amino acids. Germline-derived CDR1 and CDR2 are SQVTM and ANQGSEA. This chain's CDR3 is CSVRTGGNEKLFF. Written as DNA, the CDR3 is TGCAGCGTACGGACAGGGGGAAATGAAAAACTGTTTTTT.

This chain connects TRBV6-1 to TRBJ2-5; the D gene is possibly TRBD1 (5 bases). Germline CDR1 reads MNHNS; CDR2 reads SASEGT. This CDR3 contains 13 residues. V lost 3 bases and J 7 bases, leaving 12 bases between the germline ends. Here the CDR3 reads CASSDPVTGTQYF. The CDR3 DNA is TGTGCCAGCAGTGACCCGGTCACAGGGACCCAGTACTTC.